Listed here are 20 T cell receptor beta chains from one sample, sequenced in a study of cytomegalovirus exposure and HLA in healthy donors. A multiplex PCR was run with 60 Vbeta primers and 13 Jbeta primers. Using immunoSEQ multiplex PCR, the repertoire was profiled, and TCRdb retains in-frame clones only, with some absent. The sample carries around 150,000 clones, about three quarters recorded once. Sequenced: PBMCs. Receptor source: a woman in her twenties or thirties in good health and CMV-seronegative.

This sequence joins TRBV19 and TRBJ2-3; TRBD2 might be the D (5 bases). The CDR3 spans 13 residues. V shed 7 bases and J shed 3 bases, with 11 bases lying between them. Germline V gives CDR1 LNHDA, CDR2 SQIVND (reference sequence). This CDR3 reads CASTYTGTDTQYF. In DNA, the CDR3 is TGTGCCAGTACCTATACGGGGACAGATACGCAGTATTTT.

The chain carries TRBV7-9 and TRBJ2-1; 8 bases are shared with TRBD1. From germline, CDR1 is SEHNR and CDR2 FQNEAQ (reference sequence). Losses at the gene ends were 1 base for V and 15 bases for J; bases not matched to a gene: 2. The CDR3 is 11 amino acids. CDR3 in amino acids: CASSLGDRRFF. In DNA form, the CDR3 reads TGTGCCAGCAGCTTAGGGGACAGGAGGTTCTTC. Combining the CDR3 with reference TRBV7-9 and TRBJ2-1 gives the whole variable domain DTGVSQNPRHKITKRGQNVTFRCDPISEHNRLYWYRQTLGQGPEFLTYFQNEAQLEKSRLLSDRFSAERPKGSFSTLEIQRTEQGDSAMYLCASSLGDRRFFGPGTRLTVL.

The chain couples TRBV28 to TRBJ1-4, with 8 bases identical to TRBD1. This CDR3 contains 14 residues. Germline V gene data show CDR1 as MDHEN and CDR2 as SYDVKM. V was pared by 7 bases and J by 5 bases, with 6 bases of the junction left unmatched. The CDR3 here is CASNRQGQNEKLFF. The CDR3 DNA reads TGTGCCAGCAACAGACAGGGGCAGAATGAAAAACTGTTTTTT.

CDR3 nucleotides: TGTGCCAGCAGCTTAGCACAGGGGCATGGCTACACCTTC. This gives the protein CASSLAQGHGYTF. This sequence joins TRBV7-2 and TRBJ1-2, with 7 bases identical to TRBD1. Germline trimming cut 0 bases from V and 6 bases from J; bases unmatched to any gene: 1. The CDR3 has 13 residues. CDR1 and CDR2 from the germline V gene are SGHTA and FQGNSA.

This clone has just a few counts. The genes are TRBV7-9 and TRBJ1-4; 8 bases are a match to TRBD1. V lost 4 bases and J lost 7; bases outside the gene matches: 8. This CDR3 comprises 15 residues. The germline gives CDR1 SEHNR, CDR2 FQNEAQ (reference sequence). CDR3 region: CASSSTGGVTEKLFF. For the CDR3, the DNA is TGTGCCAGCAGCTCAACAGGGGGAGTCACTGAAAAACTGTTTTTT.

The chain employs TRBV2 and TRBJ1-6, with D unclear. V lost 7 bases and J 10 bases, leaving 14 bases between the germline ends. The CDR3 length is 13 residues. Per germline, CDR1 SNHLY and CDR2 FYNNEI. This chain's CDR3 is CASTIRGESPLHF. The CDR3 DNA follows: TGTGCCAGCACGATTCGGGGTGAATCACCCCTCCACTTT. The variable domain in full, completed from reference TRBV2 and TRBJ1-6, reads EPEVTQTPSHQVTQMGQEVILRCVPISNHLYFYWYRQILGQKVEFLVSFYNNEISEKSEIFDDQFSVERPDGSNFTLKIRSTKLEDSAMYFCASTIRGESPLHFGNGTRLTVT.

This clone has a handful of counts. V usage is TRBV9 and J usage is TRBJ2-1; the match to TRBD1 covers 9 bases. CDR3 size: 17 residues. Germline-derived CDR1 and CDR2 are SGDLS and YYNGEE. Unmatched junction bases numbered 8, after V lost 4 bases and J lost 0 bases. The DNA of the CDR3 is TGTGCCAGCAGCTTACGGACAGGGGCGAGCTCCTACAATGAGCAGTTCTTC. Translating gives CASSLRTGASSYNEQFF.

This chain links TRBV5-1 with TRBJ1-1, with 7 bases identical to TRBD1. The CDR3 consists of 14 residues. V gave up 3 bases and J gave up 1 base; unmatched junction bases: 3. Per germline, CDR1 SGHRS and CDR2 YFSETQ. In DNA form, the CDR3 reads TGCGCCAGCAGCTCGGGACAGTCGAACACTGAAGCTTTCTTT. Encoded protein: CASSSGQSNTEAFF.

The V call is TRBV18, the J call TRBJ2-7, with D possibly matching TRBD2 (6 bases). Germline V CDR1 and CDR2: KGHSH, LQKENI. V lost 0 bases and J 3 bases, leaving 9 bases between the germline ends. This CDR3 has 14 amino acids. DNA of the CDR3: TGTGCCAGCTCACCACCGTCTAGCGACTACGAGCAGTACTTC. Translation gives CASSPPSSDYEQYF.

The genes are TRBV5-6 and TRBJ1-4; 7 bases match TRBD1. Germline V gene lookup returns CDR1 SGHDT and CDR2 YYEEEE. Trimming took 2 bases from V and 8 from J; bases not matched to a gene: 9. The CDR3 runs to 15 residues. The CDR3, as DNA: TGTGCCAGCAGCTTCCCTACAGGGGCGGGGGAAAAACTGTTTTTT. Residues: CASSFPTGAGEKLFF.

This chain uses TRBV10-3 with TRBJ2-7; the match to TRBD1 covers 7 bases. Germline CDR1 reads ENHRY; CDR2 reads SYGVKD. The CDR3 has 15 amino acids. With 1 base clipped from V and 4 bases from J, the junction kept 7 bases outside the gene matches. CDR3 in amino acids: CAISEWNRGKYEQYF. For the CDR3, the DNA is TGTGCCATCAGTGAGTGGAACAGGGGAAAATACGAGCAGTACTTC.

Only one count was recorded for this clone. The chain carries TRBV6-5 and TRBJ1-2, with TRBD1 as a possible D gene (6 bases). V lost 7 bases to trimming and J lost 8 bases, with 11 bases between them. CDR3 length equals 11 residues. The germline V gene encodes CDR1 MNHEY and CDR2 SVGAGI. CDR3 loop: CASKDRWGYTF. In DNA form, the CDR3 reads TGTGCCAGCAAGGACAGATGGGGCTACACCTTC.

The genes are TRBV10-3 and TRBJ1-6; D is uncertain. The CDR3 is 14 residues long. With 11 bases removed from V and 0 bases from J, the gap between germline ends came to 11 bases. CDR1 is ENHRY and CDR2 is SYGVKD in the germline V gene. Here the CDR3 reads CAHRESSYNSPLHF. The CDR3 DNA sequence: TGTGCCCATCGGGAGAGCTCCTATAATTCACCCCTCCACTTT.

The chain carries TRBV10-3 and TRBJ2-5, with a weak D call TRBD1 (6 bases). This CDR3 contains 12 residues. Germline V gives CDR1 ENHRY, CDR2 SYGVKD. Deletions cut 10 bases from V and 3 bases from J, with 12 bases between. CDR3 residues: CATKGDEETQYF. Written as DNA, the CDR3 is TGTGCCACAAAGGGGGATGAAGAGACCCAGTACTTC.

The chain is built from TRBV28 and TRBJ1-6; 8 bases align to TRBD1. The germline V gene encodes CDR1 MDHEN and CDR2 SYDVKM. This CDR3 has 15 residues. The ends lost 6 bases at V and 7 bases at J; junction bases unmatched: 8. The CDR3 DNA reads TGTGCCAGCAGGCCCCCAGGGGGCGCAAATTCACCCCTCCACTTT. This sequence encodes CASRPPGGANSPLHF.

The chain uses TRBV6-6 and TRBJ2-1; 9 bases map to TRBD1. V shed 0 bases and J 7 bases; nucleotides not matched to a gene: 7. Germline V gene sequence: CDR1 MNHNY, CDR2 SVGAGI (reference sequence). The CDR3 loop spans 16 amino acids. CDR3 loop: CASSYSQGQGKNEQFF. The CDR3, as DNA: TGTGCCAGCAGTTACTCGCAAGGACAGGGGAAGAATGAGCAGTTCTTC.

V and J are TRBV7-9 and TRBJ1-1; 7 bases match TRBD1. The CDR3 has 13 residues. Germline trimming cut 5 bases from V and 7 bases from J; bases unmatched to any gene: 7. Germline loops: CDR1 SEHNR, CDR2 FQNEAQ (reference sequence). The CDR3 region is CASSQMDRLEAFF. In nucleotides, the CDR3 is TGTGCCAGCAGCCAAATGGACAGGCTTGAAGCTTTCTTT.

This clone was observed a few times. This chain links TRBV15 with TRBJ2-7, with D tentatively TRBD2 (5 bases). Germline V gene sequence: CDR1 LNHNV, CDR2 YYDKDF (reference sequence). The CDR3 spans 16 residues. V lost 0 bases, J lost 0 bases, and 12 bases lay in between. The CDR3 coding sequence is TGTGCCACCAGCAGAGAAGATCGAGGGTTCTCCTACGAGCAGTACTTC. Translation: CATSREDRGFSYEQYF.

The CDR3 here is CASSFSSVPDTQYF. The CDR3 nucleotides are TGTGCCAGCAGTTTTAGTAGCGTCCCAGATACGCAGTATTTT. The gene calls are TRBV28 and TRBJ2-3, with D possibly matching TRBD2 (5 bases). CDR3 length: 14 amino acids. The germline gives CDR1 MDHEN, CDR2 SYDVKM. V lost 3 bases and J lost 4, with 11 bases in between.

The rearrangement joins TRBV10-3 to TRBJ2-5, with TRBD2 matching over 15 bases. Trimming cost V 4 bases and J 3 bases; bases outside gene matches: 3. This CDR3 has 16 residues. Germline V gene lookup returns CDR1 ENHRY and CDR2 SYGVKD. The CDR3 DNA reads TGTGCCATCAGTGGGACTAGCGGGGGGGCAGAAGAGACCCAGTACTTC. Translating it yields CAISGTSGGAEETQYF.